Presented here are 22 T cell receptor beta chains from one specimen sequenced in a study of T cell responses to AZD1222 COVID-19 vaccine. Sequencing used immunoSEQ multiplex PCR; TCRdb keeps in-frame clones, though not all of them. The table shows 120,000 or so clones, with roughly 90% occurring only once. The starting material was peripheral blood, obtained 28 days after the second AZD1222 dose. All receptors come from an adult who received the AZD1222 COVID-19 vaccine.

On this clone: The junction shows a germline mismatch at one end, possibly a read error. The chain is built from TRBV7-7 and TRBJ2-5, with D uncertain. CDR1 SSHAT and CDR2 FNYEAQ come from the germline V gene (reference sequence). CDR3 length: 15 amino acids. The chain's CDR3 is CASSLRLTPAETQYF. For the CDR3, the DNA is TGTGCTAGCAGCTTAAGGCTGACGCCCGCCGAGACCCAGTACTTC. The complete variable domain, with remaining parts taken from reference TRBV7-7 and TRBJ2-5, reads GAGVSQSPRYKVTKRGQDVTLRCDPISSHATLYWYQQALGQGPEFLTYFNYEAQPDKSGLPSDRFSAERPEGSISTLTIQRTEQRDSAMYRCASSLRLTPAETQYFGPGTRLLVL.

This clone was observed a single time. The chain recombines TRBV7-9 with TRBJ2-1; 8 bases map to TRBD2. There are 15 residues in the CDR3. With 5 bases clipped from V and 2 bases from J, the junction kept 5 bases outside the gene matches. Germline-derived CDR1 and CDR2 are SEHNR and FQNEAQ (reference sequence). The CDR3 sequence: CASSPAGEAYNEQFF. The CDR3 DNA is TGTGCCAGCAGCCCAGCGGGGGAGGCCTACAATGAGCAGTTCTTC. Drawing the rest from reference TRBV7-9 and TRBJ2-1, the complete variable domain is DTGVSQNPRHKITKRGQNVTFRCDPISEHNRLYWYRQTLGQGPEFLTYFQNEAQLEKSRLLSDRFSAERPKGSFSTLEIQRTEQGDSAMYLCASSPAGEAYNEQFFGPGTRLTVL.

The CDR3 DNA sequence: TGTGCCAGCAGCTCCCAGACGGGGAAACAGGCACCGCACACAGATACGCAGTATTTT. Its translation: CASSSQTGKQAPHTDTQYF. This chain links TRBV9 with TRBJ2-3; either TRBD1 or TRBD2 may fit D (5 bases each). This CDR3 is 19 amino acids long. V lost 4 bases and J lost 2, with 26 bases in between. Germline V gives CDR1 SGDLS, CDR2 YYNGEE.

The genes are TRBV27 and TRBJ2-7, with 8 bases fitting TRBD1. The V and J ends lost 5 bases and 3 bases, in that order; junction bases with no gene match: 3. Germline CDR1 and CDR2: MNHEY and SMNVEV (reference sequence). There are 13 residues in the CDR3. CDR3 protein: CASSKTGGYEQYF. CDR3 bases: TGTGCCAGCAGTAAAACAGGGGGCTACGAGCAGTACTTC.

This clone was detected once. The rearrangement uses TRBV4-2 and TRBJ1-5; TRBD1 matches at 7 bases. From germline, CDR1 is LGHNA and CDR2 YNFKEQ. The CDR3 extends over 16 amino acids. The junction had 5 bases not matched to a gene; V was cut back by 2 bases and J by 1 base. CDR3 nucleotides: TGTGCCAGCAGCCAACACTCGGGACAGAGCAATCAGCCCCAGCATTTT. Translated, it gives CASSQHSGQSNQPQHF.

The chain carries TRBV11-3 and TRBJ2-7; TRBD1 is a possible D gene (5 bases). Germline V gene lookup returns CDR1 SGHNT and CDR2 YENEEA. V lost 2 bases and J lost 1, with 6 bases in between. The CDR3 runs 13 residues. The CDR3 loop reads CASSLPGSYEQYF. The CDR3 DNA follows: TGTGCCAGCAGCTTACCAGGGTCCTACGAGCAGTACTTC.

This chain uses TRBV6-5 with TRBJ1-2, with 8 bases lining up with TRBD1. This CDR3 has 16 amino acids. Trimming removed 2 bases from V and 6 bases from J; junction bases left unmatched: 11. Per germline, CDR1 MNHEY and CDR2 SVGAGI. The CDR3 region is CASSYGETGARDGYTF. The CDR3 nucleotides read TGTGCCAGCAGTTACGGAGAGACAGGGGCGCGGGATGGCTACACCTTC.

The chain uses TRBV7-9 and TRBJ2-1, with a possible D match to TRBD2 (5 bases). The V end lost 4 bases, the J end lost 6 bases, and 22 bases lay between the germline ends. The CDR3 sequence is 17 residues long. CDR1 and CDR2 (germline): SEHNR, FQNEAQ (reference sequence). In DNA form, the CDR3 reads TGTGCCAGCAGCTCTAGCACACGTGGCTACCGGCCCAATGAGCAGTTCTTC. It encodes CASSSSTRGYRPNEQFF.

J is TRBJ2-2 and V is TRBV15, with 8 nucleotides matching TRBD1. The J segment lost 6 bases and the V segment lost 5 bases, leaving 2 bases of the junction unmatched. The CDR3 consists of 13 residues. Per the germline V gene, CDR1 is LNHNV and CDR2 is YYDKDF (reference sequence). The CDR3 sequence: CATSGQGAGELFF. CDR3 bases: TGTGCCACCAGCGGACAGGGTGCCGGGGAGCTGTTTTTT. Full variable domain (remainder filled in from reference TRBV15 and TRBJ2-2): DAMVIQNPRYQVTQFGKPVTLSCSQTLNHNVMYWYQQKSSQAPKLLFHYYDKDFNNEADTPDNFQSRRPNTSFCFLDIRSPGLGDTAMYLCATSGQGAGELFFGEGSRLTVL.

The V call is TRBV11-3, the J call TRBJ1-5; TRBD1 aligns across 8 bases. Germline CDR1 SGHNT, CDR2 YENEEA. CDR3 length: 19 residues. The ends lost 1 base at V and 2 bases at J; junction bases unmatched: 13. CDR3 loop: CASSLVITGGMVGNQPQHF. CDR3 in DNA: TGTGCCAGCAGCTTAGTGATAACAGGGGGAATGGTGGGCAATCAGCCCCAGCATTTT.

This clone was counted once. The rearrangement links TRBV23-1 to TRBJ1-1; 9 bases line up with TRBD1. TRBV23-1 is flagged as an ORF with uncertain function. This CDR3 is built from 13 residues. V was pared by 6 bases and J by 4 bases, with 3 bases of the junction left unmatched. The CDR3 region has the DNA TGCGCCAGCAGGGACAGGGGCCGCACTGAAGCTTTCTTT. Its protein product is CASRDRGRTEAFF.

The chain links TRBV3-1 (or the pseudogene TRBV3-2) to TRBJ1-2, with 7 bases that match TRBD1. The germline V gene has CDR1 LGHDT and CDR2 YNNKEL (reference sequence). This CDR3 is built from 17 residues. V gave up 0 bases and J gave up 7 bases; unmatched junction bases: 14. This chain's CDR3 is CASSQDRPTGTWGGYTF. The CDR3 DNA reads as TGTGCCAGCAGCCAAGATAGGCCGACAGGGACCTGGGGTGGCTACACCTTC.

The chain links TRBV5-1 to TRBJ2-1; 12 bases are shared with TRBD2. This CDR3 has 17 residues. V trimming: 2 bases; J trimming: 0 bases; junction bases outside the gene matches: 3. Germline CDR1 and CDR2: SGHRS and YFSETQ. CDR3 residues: CASSFGLAGSSYNEQFF. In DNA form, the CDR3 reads TGCGCCAGCAGCTTCGGACTAGCGGGGAGCTCCTACAATGAGCAGTTCTTC.

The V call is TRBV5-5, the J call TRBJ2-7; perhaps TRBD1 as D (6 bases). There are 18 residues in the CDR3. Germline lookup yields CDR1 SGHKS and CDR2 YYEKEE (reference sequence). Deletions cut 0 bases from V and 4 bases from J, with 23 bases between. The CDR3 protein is CASSLGPNVRGSSYEQYF. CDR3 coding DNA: TGTGCCAGCAGCTTGGGCCCCAATGTGAGGGGGAGTTCGTACGAGCAGTACTTC.

The CDR3 bases are TGTGCCAGCAGTTACGGGACTAGCGCCTACGAGCAGTACTTC. It encodes CASSYGTSAYEQYF. The V call is TRBV6-2 or TRBV6-3, the J call TRBJ2-7, with 10 bases lining up with TRBD2. With 2 bases clipped from V and 2 bases from J, the junction kept 0 bases outside the gene matches. CDR1 is MNHEY, CDR2 SVGEGT, per germline. The CDR3 sequence is 14 residues long.

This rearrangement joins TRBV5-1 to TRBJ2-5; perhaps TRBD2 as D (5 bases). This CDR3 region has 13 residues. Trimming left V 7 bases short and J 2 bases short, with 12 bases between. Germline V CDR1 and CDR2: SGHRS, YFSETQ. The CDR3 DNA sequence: TGCGCCAGCGGAGGATCCCCGCAAGAGACCCAGTACTTC. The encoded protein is CASGGSPQETQYF.

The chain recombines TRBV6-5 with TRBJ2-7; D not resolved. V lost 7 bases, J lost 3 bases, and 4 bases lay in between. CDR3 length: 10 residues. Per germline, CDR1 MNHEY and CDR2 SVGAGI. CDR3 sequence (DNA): TGTGCCAGCAAAAACTACGAGCAGTACTTC. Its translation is CASKNYEQYF.

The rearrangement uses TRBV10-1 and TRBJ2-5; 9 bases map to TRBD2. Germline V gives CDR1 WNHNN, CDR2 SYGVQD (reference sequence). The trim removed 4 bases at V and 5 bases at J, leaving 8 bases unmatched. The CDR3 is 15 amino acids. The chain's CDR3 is CASSAGVAGEETQYF. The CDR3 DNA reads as TGCGCCAGCAGTGCGGGAGTAGCGGGAGAGGAGACCCAGTACTTC.

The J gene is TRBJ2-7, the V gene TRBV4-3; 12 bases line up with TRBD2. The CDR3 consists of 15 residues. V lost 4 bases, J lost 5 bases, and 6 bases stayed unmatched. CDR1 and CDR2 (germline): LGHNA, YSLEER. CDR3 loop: CASSLLAGGRDEQYF. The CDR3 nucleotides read TGCGCCAGCAGCCTCCTAGCGGGAGGGCGCGACGAGCAGTACTTC.

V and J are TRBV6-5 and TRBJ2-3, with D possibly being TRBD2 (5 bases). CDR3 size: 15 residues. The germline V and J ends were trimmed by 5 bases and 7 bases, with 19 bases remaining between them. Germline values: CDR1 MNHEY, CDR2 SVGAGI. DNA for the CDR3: TGTGCCAGCAGTCTCCGGGGTGGCCCCGTTAATACGCAGTATTTT. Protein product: CASSLRGGPVNTQYF.

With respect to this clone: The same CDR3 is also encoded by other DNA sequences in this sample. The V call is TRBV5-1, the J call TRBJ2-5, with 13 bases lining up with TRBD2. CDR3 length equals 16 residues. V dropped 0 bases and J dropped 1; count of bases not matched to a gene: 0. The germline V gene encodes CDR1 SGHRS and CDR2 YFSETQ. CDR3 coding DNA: TGCGCCAGCAGCTTGGGACTAGCGGGAGGCCAAGAGACCCAGTACTTC. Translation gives CASSLGLAGGQETQYF.

In DNA form, the CDR3 reads TGTGCCAGCTCCCCGTCTTGGGGGTATGGCTACACCTTC. This sequence encodes CASSPSWGYGYTF. The chain joins TRBV12-3 or TRBV12-4 to TRBJ1-2, with D tentatively TRBD1 (5 bases). With 8 bases removed from V and 5 bases from J, the gap between germline ends came to 15 bases. The CDR3 runs to 13 residues.